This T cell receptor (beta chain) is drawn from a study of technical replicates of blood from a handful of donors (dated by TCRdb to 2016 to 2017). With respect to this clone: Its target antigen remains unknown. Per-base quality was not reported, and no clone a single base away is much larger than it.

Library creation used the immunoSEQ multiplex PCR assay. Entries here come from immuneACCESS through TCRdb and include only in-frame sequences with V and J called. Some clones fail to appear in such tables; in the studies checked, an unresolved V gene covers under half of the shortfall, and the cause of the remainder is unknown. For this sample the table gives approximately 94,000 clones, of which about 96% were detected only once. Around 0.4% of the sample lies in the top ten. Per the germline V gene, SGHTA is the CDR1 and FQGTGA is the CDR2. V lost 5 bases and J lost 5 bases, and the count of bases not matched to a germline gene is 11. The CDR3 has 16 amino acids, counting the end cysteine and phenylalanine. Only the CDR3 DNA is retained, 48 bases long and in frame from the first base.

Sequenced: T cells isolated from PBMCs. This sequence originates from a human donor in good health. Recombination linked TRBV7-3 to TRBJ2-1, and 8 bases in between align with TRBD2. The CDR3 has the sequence CASSLMGGRPDNEQFF. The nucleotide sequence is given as TGTGCCAGCAGCCTGATGGGCGGGAGGCCAGACAATGAGCAGTTCTTC. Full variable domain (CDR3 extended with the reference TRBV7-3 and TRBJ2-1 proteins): GAGVSQTPSNKVTEKGKYVELRCDPISGHTALYWYRQSLGQGPEFLIYFQGTGAADDSGLPNDRFFAVRPEGSVSTLKIQRTERGDSAVYLCASSLMGGRPDNEQFFGPGTRLTVL.